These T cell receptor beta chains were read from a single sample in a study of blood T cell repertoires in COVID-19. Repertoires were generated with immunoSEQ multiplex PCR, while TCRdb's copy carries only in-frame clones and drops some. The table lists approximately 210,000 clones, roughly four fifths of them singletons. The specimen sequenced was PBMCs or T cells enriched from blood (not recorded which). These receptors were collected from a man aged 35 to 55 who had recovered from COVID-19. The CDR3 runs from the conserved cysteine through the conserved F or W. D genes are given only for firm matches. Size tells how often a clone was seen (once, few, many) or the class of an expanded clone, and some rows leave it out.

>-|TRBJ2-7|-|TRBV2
CASIFSGVRQYF
TGTGCCAGCATTTTCTCCGGGGTACGCCAGTACTTC
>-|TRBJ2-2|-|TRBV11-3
CASSLDRGVTGELFF
TGTGCCAGCAGCTTAGATCGGGGAGTCACCGGGGAGCTGTTTTTT
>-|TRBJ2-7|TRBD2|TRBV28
CASIPGGRGEQYF
TGTGCCAGCATCCCCGGCGGGAGAGGGGAGCAGTACTTC
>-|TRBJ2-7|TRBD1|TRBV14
CASSSGGTGGYEQYF
TGTGCCAGCAGCTCGGGTGGGACAGGGGGCTACGAGCAGTACTTC
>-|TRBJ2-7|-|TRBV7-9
CASSSRVYEQYF
TGTGCCAGCAGCTCCAGGGTTTACGAGCAGTACTTC
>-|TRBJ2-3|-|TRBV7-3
CASSFEGRADTQYF
TGTGCCAGCAGCTTTGAGGGCCGGGCAGATACGCAGTATTTT
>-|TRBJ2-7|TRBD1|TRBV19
CASSITGQGYYEQYF
TGTGCCAGTAGTATAACGGGACAGGGATACTACGAGCAGTACTTC
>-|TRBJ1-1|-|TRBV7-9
CASSLAQGRNTEAFF
TGTGCCAGCAGCTTAGCCCAGGGGAGGAACACTGAAGCTTTCTTT
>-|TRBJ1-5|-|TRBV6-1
CASSDGQGGQPQHF
TGTGCCAGCAGTGATGGGCAGGGAGGCCAGCCCCAGCATTTT
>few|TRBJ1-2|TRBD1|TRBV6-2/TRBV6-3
CASSYPGQVYGYTF
TGTGCCAGCAGTTACCCGGGACAGGTCTATGGCTACACCTTC
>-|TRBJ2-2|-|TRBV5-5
CASSLGGLRTGELFF
TGTGCCAGCAGCTTGGGGGGGCTACGCACCGGGGAGCTGTTTTTT
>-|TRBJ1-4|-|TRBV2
CASSSGGEKLFF
TGTGCCAGCAGTTCGGGAGGGGAAAAACTGTTTTTT
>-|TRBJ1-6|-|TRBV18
CASSGLSDSPLHF
TGTGCCAGCTCAGGGCTTTCGGATTCACCCCTCCACTTT
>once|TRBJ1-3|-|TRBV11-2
CASSVGQESHSGNTIYF
TGTGCCAGCAGCGTAGGTCAAGAGTCTCACTCTGGAAACACCATATATTTT
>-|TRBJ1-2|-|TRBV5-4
CASSLGQGLNYGYTF
TGTGCCAGCAGCTTGGGGCAGGGACTTAACTATGGCTACACCTTC
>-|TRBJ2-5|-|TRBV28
CASKHPRGETQYF
TGTGCCAGCAAGCACCCCCGGGGTGAGACCCAGTACTTC
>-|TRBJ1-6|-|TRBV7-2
CASSLDLFSSYNSPLHF
TGTGCCAGCAGCTTAGACCTCTTTAGCTCCTATAATTCACCCCTCCACTTT
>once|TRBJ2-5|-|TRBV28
CASSAGWETQYF
TGTGCCAGCAGTGCAGGGTGGGAGACCCAGTACTTC
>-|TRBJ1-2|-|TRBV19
CASSIRGAGYTF
TGTGCCAGTAGTATTCGGGGAGCTGGCTACACCTTC
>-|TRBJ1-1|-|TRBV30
CAWSASQGNTEAFF
TGTGCCTGGAGCGCGAGTCAGGGGAACACTGAAGCTTTCTTT
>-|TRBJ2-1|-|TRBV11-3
CASSLERRSEQFF
TGTGCCAGCAGCTTAGAGAGGCGGAGTGAGCAGTTCTTC
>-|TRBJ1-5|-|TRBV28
CASSRLQESQHF
TGTGCCAGCAGTCGCCTACAGGAGAGCCAGCATTTT
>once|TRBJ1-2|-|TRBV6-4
CASSEPKVGGYGYTF
TGTGCCAGCAGTGAGCCCAAGGTAGGCGGCTATGGCTACACCTTC
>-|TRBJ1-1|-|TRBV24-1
CATSDQTTGDARVFF
TGTGCCACCAGTGATCAAACCACAGGAGACGCCCGGGTCTTCTTT
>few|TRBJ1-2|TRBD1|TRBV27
CASSPRTGNRYGYTF
TGTGCCAGCAGTCCCAGGACAGGGAACCGCTATGGCTACACCTTC
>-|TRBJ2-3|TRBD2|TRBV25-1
CASSESLAGLTDTQYF
TGTGCCAGCAGTGAATCGCTAGCGGGGCTCACAGATACGCAGTATTTT
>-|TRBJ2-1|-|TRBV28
CASSEEHLFSYNEQFF
TGTGCCAGCAGTGAAGAACATCTCTTCTCCTACAATGAGCAGTTCTTC
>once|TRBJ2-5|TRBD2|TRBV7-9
CASSLSAGGPGLQTQYF
TGTGCCAGCAGCTTATCAGCGGGAGGGCCTGGGCTCCAGACCCAGTACTTC
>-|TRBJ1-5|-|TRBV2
CASRSQAFTQPQHF
TGTGCCAGCAGGTCACAGGCCTTTACTCAGCCCCAGCATTTT
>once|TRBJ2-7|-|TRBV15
CATSRGRNSGSYEQYF
TGTGCCACCAGCAGGGGCAGGAATAGTGGCTCCTACGAGCAGTACTTC
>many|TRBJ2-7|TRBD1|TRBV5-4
CASSVPDRYEQYF
TGTGCCAGCAGCGTGCCGGACAGGTACGAGCAGTACTTC
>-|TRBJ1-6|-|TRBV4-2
CASSQQRDSPLHF
TGTGCCAGCAGCCAACAACGGGATTCACCCCTCCACTTT
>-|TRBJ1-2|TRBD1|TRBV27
CASSSEQGRYGYTF
TGTGCCAGCAGTTCAGAACAGGGGAGGTATGGCTACACCTTC
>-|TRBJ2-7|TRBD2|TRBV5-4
CASSPGLAGYEQYF
TGTGCCAGCAGTCCGGGACTAGCGGGTTACGAGCAGTACTTC